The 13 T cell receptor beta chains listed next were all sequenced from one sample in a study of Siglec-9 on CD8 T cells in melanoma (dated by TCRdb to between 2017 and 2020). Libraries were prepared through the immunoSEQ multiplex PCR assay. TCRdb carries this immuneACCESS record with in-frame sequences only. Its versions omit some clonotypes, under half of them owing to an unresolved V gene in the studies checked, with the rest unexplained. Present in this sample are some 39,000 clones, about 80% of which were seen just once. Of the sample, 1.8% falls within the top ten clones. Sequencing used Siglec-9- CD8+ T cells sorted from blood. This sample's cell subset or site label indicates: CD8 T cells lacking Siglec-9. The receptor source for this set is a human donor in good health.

The CDR3 reads CASSIEGPYNEQFF. DNA for the CDR3: TGTGCCAGTAGTATAGAAGGGCCCTACAATGAGCAGTTCTTC. The V and J genes are TRBV19 and TRBJ2-1; D is unclear. The CDR3 totals 14 residues. V lost 0 bases and J 2 bases, leaving 5 bases between the germline ends. Germline CDR1 and CDR2: LNHDA and SQIVND (reference sequence).

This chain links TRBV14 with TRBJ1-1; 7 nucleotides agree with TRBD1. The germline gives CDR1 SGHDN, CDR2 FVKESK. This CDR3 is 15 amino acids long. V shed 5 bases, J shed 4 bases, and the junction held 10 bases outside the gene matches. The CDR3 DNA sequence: TGTGCCAGCAGCGCACGACAGGGCATCGGCACTGAAGCTTTCTTT. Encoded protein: CASSARQGIGTEAFF. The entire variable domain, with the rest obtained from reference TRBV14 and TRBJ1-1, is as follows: EAGVTQFPSHSVIEKGQTVTLRCDPISGHDNLYWYRRVMGKEIKFLLHFVKESKQDESGMPNNRFLAERTGGTYSTLKVQPAELEDSGVYFCASSARQGIGTEAFFGQGTRLTVV.

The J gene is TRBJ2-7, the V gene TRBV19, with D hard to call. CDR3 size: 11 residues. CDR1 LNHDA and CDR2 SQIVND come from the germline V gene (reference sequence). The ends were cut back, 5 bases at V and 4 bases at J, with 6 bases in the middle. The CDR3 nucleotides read TGTGCCAGTAGTTTGGGGTACGAGCAGTACTTC. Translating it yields CASSLGYEQYF.

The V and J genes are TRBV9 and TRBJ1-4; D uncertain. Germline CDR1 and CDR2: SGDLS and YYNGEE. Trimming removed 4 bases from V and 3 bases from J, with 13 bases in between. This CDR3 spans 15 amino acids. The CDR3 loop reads CASSTSGQPNEKLFF. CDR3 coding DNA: TGTGCCAGCAGCACCTCTGGGCAGCCTAATGAAAAACTGTTTTTT.

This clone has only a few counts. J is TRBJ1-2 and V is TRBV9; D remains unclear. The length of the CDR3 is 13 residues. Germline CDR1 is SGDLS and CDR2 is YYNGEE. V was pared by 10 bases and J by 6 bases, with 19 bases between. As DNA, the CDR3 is TGTGCCCTCAAATTTTGGGGAGAAGATGGCTACACCTTC. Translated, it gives CALKFWGEDGYTF.

The CDR3 loop is CASSLSGEFETQYF. The CDR3, as DNA: TGTGCCAGCAGCTTATCGGGAGAGTTTGAGACCCAGTACTTC. The chain has TRBV7-3 and TRBJ2-5; possibly TRBD2 for D (6 bases). In germline, CDR1 is SGHTA, CDR2 FQGTGA. The length of the CDR3 is 14 residues. Trimming took 2 bases from V and 5 from J, leaving 12 bases between them.

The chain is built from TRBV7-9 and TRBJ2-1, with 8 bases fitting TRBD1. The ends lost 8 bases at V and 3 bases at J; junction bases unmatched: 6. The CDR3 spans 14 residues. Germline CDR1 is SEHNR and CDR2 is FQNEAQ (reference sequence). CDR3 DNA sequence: TGTGCCAGCCAGACAGGGGCCCTCTACAATGAGCAGTTCTTC. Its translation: CASQTGALYNEQFF.

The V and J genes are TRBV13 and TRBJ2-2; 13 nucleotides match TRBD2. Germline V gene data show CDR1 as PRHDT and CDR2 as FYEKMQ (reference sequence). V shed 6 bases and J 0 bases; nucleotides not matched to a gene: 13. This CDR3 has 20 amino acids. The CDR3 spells CASSFFPGTSGGANTGELFF. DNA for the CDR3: TGTGCCAGCAGTTTCTTCCCCGGAACTAGCGGGGGGGCGAACACCGGGGAGCTGTTTTTT.

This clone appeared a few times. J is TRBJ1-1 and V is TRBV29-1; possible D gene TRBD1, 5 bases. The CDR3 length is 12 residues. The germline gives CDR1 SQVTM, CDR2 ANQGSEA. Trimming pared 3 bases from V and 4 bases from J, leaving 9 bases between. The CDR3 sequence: CSVDREGTEAFF. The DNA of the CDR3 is TGCAGCGTTGACAGGGAGGGCACTGAAGCTTTCTTT.

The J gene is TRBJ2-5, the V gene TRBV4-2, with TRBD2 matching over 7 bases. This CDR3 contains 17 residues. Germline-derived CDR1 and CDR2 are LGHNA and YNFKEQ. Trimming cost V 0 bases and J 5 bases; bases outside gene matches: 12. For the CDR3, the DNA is TGTGCCAGCAGCCAAGAAGGAGTCGGGGGAGGGTCGGAGACCCAGTACTTC. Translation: CASSQEGVGGGSETQYF.

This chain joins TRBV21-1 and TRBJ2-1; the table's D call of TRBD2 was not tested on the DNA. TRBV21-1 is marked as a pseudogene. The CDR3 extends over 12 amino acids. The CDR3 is CASSSLGYEQFF. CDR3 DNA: TGTGCCAGCAGCTCCCTAGGATATGAGCAGTTCTTC.

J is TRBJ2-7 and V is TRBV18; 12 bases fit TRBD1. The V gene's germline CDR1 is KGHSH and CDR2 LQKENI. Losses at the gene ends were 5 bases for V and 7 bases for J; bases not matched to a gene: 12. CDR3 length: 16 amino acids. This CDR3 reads CASSASPGQGAREQYF. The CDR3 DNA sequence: TGTGCCAGCTCAGCGTCACCGGGACAGGGGGCGAGAGAGCAGTACTTC.

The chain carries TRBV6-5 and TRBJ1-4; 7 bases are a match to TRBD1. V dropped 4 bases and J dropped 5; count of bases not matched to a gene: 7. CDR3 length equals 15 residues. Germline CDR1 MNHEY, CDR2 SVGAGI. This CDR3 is CASSSPQGGNEKLFF. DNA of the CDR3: TGTGCCAGCAGTTCCCCCCAGGGGGGGAATGAAAAACTGTTTTTT.